This T cell receptor beta chain was recovered during a study of CD8 T cells in Susac syndrome. CD8+ and CD4+ T cells from blood underwent TCR beta sequencing. Treatment-naive patients with stable or active relapsing-remitting disease served as multiple sclerosis controls. An amount of RNA that ranged from roughly 0.5 to 1 ug was reverse transcribed with random hexamers. It was immunoSEQ multiplex PCR that amplified TCR beta CDR3 across 54 Vbeta and 13 Jbeta. TCRdb analysed the immunoSEQ multiplex PCR reads with MiXCR anew, one entry per CDR3 protein. This sample has around 300,000 distinct CDR3 sequences, with approximately 89% found just once. Study-level results: The number of individuals included in the study's TCR sequencing and HLA analysis was acknowledged as relatively small.

On this clonotype itself: Its target is unknown.

The CDR3 extends over 13 amino acids. V was clipped by 7 bases and J by 6 bases, with 17 bases between them. Germline V lookup: CDR1 SGHRS, CDR2 YFSETQ. This receptor was taken from a human donor with multiple sclerosis. V is TRBV5-1 and J is TRBJ2-7, with a weak D call TRBD1 (5 bases). The material sequenced was CD8+ T cells from PBMCs. Here the CDR3 reads CASRPDISGEQYF. CDR3 sequence (DNA): TGCGCCAGCCGACCGGACATCTCCGGCGAGCAGTACTTC.